Reported below is one T cell receptor beta chain. This sample is part of a study of patients and donors after allogeneic stem cell transplantation. MiXCR, applied by TCRdb to the RT-PCR reads, yields one record per CDR3 protein. The sample lists over 150,000 distinct CDR3 sequences, roughly 30% occurring once. The V and J ends lost 4 bases and 9 bases, in that order; junction bases with no gene match: 6. This CDR3 region has 15 residues. The source is a human donor who was either an allogeneic HSCT recipient or a stem cell or donor lymphocyte infusion donor (not recorded which). It is not recorded whose cells these are; they may come from a transplant donor. Specimen: blood, either unsorted or a sorted T cell fraction (not recorded which). The chain combines TRBV12-3 or TRBV12-4 with TRBJ2-1, with TRBD2 identical over 13 bases. For the CDR3, the DNA is TGTGCCAGCAGTTCCGGACTAGCGGGAGCGGGTGAGCAGTTCTTC. Residues: CASSSGLAGAGEQFF.